This T cell receptor (beta chain) derives from a study of blood T cell dynamics during melanoma immunotherapy. The method was immunoSEQ multiplex PCR; TCRdb's version includes in-frame clones alone and lacks a portion of them. The sample lists approximately 12,000 clones; approximately 86% were seen once. The time point denotes: pre-treatment baseline. Germline V lookup: CDR1 SGHTA, CDR2 FQGNSA. The CDR3 is 15 amino acids. Deletions cut 1 base from V and 4 bases from J, with 11 bases between. This material consisted of blood, taken from a patient treated with checkpoint blockade. This TCR came from a human donor with melanoma. V usage is TRBV7-2 and J usage is TRBJ1-5; D is unclear. The CDR3 protein is CASSLDGLSNQPQHF. For the CDR3, the DNA is TGTGCCAGCAGCTTAGATGGACTCTCTAATCAGCCCCAGCATTTT.